This is a list of T cell receptor beta chains from one sample in a study of blood T cell repertoires in COVID-19. The assay was immunoSEQ multiplex PCR, and TCRdb's table has in-frame clones only and misses some. Counted here are approximately 85,000 clones, around 90% occurring once; the ten biggest clones make up roughly 4%. Sequenced input: peripheral blood. The origin of the receptors is a woman older than 75 with active or convalescent COVID-19. Both conserved end residues are part of each CDR3.

V gene: TRBV19; J gene: TRBJ2-1; CDR3 protein: CASTPFGGDNEQFF
V gene: TRBV10-3; J gene: TRBJ1-1; CDR3 protein: CAISEVGVNTEAFF
V gene: TRBV10-3; J gene: TRBJ2-3; CDR3 protein: CAIKPAGDTQYF
V gene: TRBV5-1; J gene: TRBJ2-7; CDR3 protein: CASSVGLAGGYEQYF
V gene: TRBV9; J gene: TRBJ2-7; CDR3 protein: CASSVGAGGYEQYF
V gene: TRBV2; J gene: TRBJ1-2; CDR3 protein: CASSESVQGANFYGYTF
V gene: TRBV11-2; J gene: TRBJ1-5; CDR3 protein: CASSLDQGMGQPQHF
V gene: TRBV2; J gene: TRBJ2-5; CDR3 protein: CASTKVLARKETQYF
V gene: TRBV7-2; J gene: TRBJ2-7; CDR3 protein: CASSLEAEYEQYF
V gene: TRBV5-4; J gene: TRBJ2-3; CDR3 protein: CASTTRTSADTQYF
V gene: TRBV2; J gene: TRBJ2-5; CDR3 protein: CASSSDDRLTQYF
V gene: TRBV27; J gene: TRBJ1-5; CDR3 protein: CASTPRGQPEGEPQHF
V gene: TRBV5-1; J gene: TRBJ1-4; CDR3 protein: CASSWGRDRGSLGEKLFF
V gene: TRBV20-1; J gene: TRBJ2-1; CDR3 protein: CSASGRAGAVNEQFF
V gene: TRBV5-1; J gene: TRBJ2-5; CDR3 protein: CASGPISGEETQYF
V gene: TRBV5-6; J gene: TRBJ1-2; CDR3 protein: CASSLNPGRSLGGYTF
V gene: TRBV29-1; J gene: TRBJ1-5; CDR3 protein: CSVASTGGNQPQHF
V gene: TRBV24-1; J gene: TRBJ2-1; CDR3 protein: CATSGGHSYNEQFF
V gene: TRBV10-3; J gene: TRBJ2-1; CDR3 protein: CATKLGSYNEQFF
V gene: TRBV15; J gene: TRBJ1-4; CDR3 protein: CATGPGGTNEKLFF
V gene: TRBV6-5; J gene: TRBJ1-1; CDR3 protein: CASSLGQGANTEAFF
V gene: TRBV6-2/TRBV6-3; J gene: TRBJ2-6; CDR3 protein: CASTPDGWASSGANVLTF
V gene: TRBV5-1; J gene: TRBJ2-3; CDR3 protein: CASSRLANTDTQYF
V gene: TRBV5-1; J gene: TRBJ2-5; CDR3 protein: CASSPGLAGLSQETQYF
V gene: TRBV6-2/TRBV6-3; J gene: TRBJ2-4; CDR3 protein: CASSDRLIAKNIQYF
V gene: TRBV2; J gene: TRBJ1-4; CDR3 protein: CASSVGGGQGGEKLFF
V gene: TRBV5-6; J gene: TRBJ2-6; CDR3 protein: CASSYLRDRAYSGANVLTF
V gene: TRBV7-9; J gene: TRBJ2-1; CDR3 protein: CASSLGQGVNNEQFF
V gene: TRBV27; J gene: TRBJ2-7; CDR3 protein: CASSLTVGSTYEQYF
V gene: TRBV19; J gene: TRBJ1-5; CDR3 protein: CASSIQGMISSNQPQHF
V gene: TRBV28; J gene: TRBJ1-4; CDR3 protein: CASSLPLGLKLFF
V gene: TRBV30; J gene: TRBJ1-1; CDR3 protein: CAWTGPTEAFF
V gene: TRBV28; J gene: TRBJ2-2; CDR3 protein: CASSLDMGLANTGELFF
V gene: TRBV19; J gene: TRBJ1-6; CDR3 protein: CASSMDRGLGNSPLHF
V gene: TRBV7-2; J gene: TRBJ1-5; CDR3 protein: CASRSQGSYSNQPQHF
V gene: TRBV30; J gene: TRBJ1-4; CDR3 protein: CAWKRAGVGEKLFF
V gene: TRBV3-1/TRBV3-2; J gene: TRBJ2-6; CDR3 protein: CASSPTGISFSGANVLTF
V gene: TRBV19; J gene: TRBJ1-5; CDR3 protein: CASSIDQGRNQPQHF
V gene: TRBV20-1; J gene: TRBJ2-3; CDR3 protein: CSASWDTSGDTQYF
V gene: TRBV19; J gene: TRBJ1-2; CDR3 protein: CASSIEWAGYTF
V gene: TRBV3-1/TRBV3-2; J gene: TRBJ1-1; CDR3 protein: CASSRAGAMNTEAFF
V gene: TRBV6-2/TRBV6-3; J gene: TRBJ2-7; CDR3 protein: CASSPRLAGVHEQYF
V gene: TRBV11-2; J gene: TRBJ1-5; CDR3 protein: CASSPNRDNQPQHF
V gene: TRBV2; J gene: TRBJ2-3; CDR3 protein: CASSRQGGMQDTQYF
V gene: TRBV5-4; J gene: TRBJ1-1; CDR3 protein: CASSLVQGARTEAFF
V gene: TRBV6-6; J gene: TRBJ1-3; CDR3 protein: CASSYDPQGWDTIYF
V gene: TRBV7-2; J gene: TRBJ2-5; CDR3 protein: CASSLVPSGRIETQYF
V gene: TRBV18; J gene: TRBJ2-3; CDR3 protein: CASSPPSGRTDTQYF
V gene: TRBV19; J gene: TRBJ2-4; CDR3 protein: CASSIDPRTRIAKNIQYF